The 29 T cell receptor beta chains below were found in one sample sequenced in a study of shared clonotypes between healthy human individuals. TCRdb's copy holds only in-frame clones and misses some; the assay was immunoSEQ multiplex PCR. The table lists 600,000 to 800,000 clones, 72% of them singletons. Sequenced input: memory CD4+ T cells sorted from blood. Subset given: CD45RA-negative fraction. The receptors come from a woman aged 25 to 39 in good health.

This sequence joins TRBV11-2 and TRBJ2-7; the D is unclear. The germline CDR1 and CDR2 sequences are SGHAT and FQNNGV. The CDR3 is 11 amino acids. The V end was cut by 5 bases, the J end by 6 bases, with 8 bases between. This CDR3 reads CASSPQFEQYF. In DNA, the CDR3 is TGTGCCAGCAGCCCCCAGTTCGAGCAGTACTTC.

The chain couples TRBV19 to TRBJ2-7, with 7 bases lining up with TRBD1. With V trimmed by 6 bases and J by 7 bases, 9 bases remained unmatched. The CDR3 runs to 13 residues. Germline CDR1 LNHDA, CDR2 SQIVND (reference sequence). In DNA, the CDR3 is TGTGCCAGTAGCCCTAGACAGGGATGGGAGCAGTACTTC. Protein sequence: CASSPRQGWEQYF.

CDR3 sequence (DNA): TGTGCCAGCCTGGGCAACTATGGCTACACCTTC. It yields the protein CASLGNYGYTF. This rearrangement joins TRBV6-5 to TRBJ1-2; no clear D. This CDR3 has 11 amino acids. Germline loops: CDR1 MNHEY, CDR2 SVGAGI. Deletions cut 8 bases from V and 2 bases from J, with 6 bases between.

The rearrangement uses TRBV5-1 and TRBJ1-1, with TRBD1 as a possible D gene (5 bases). Germline V CDR1 and CDR2: SGHRS, YFSETQ. Trimming pared 4 bases from V and 1 base from J, leaving 14 bases between. This CDR3 spans 15 amino acids. The CDR3 protein is CASSQTGRRNTEAFF. As DNA, the CDR3 is TGCGCCAGCAGCCAAACGGGACGAAGGAACACTGAAGCTTTCTTT.

This clone was seen once. The chain joins TRBV12-2 to TRBJ2-5; the D call TRBD2 from the table was never checked on the DNA. The J call may be wrong; the DNA end is better matched by TRBJ2-7. TRBV12-2 is a pseudogene locus. This CDR3 spans 17 amino acids. The CDR3 DNA sequence: TGTGCAAGTCGCCTAGAAGGAAACGGGAGGGCCTCGGGCGAGCAGTACTTC. Residues: CASRLEGNGRASGEQYF.

With regard to this clone: It is likely a read error, because the conserved phenylalanine at the end of the CDR3 is missing. The DNA is left out, because the CDR3 cannot be placed on it with certainty; the CDR3 is given as TCRdb lists it. The chain couples TRBV11-2 to TRBJ1-4. Germline CDR1 reads SGHAT; CDR2 reads FQNNGV. The CDR3 is 11 residues long, ends included. CDR3 in amino acids: CASSLEGSLEV.

V is TRBV19 and J is TRBJ2-3; 7 bases are shared with TRBD2. The junction had 12 bases not matched to a gene; V was cut back by 4 bases and J by 5 bases. Germline V gene lookup returns CDR1 LNHDA and CDR2 SQIVND (reference sequence). This CDR3 is 16 amino acids long. CDR3 protein: CASSTPRGQRGDTQYF. CDR3 coding DNA: TGTGCCAGTAGTACTCCTCGGGGCCAGCGGGGAGATACGCAGTATTTT. The whole variable domain, remainder taken from reference TRBV19 and TRBJ2-3, is DGGITQSPKYLFRKEGQNVTLSCEQNLNHDAMYWYRQDPGQGLRLIYYSQIVNDFQKGDIAEGYSVSREKKESFPLTVTSAQKNPTAFYLCASSTPRGQRGDTQYFGPGTRLTVL.

The chain has TRBV5-1 and TRBJ2-2; 7 bases map to TRBD2. The V and J ends lost 0 bases and 3 bases, in that order; junction bases with no gene match: 8. This CDR3 region has 17 residues. Germline V gene lookup returns CDR1 SGHRS and CDR2 YFSETQ. The CDR3: CASSLVGGSLDTGELFF. In nucleotides, the CDR3 is TGCGCCAGCAGCTTGGTCGGCGGGAGCTTGGACACCGGGGAGCTGTTTTTT.

The chain employs TRBV20-1 and TRBJ1-1; D uncertain. Trimming shortened V by 2 bases and J by 9 bases, and 4 bases separated the two germline ends. This CDR3 comprises 9 residues. The germline V gene encodes CDR1 DFQATT and CDR2 SNEGSKA (reference sequence). The CDR3 region is CSARRQAFF. The CDR3 coding sequence is TGCAGTGCTAGAAGACAAGCTTTCTTT.

The rearrangement links TRBV5-6 to TRBJ1-3, with 9 bases that match TRBD1. The CDR3 covers 16 residues. Trimming took 4 bases from V and 4 from J; bases not matched to a gene: 9. Per the germline V gene, CDR1 is SGHDT and CDR2 is YYEEEE. The CDR3 protein is CASSGGQGRSGNTIYF. The CDR3 nucleotides are TGTGCCAGCAGCGGGGGACAGGGTCGTTCCGGAAACACCATATATTTT. Variable domain in full (rest from reference TRBV5-6 and TRBJ1-3): DAGVTQSPTHLIKTRGQQVTLRCSPKSGHDTVSWYQQALGQGPQFIFQYYEEEERQRGNFPDRFSGHQFPNYSSELNVNALLLGDSALYLCASSGGQGRSGNTIYFGEGSWLTVV.

This clone was counted a single time. This rearrangement joins TRBV5-4 to TRBJ1-2; TRBD1 aligns across 8 bases. The germline gives CDR1 SGHNT, CDR2 YYREEE (reference sequence). V gave up 6 bases and J gave up 2 bases; unmatched junction bases: 12. There are 16 residues in the CDR3. CDR3 sequence: CASTNEQGGENYGYTF. CDR3 bases: TGTGCCAGCACCAACGAACAGGGGGGCGAAAACTATGGCTACACCTTC.

The chain employs TRBV10-3 and TRBJ2-1; TRBD1 aligns across 10 bases. Germline V CDR1 and CDR2: ENHRY, SYGVKD. Unmatched junction bases numbered 11, after V lost 6 bases and J lost 0 bases. The CDR3 sequence is 18 residues long. For the CDR3, the DNA is TGTGCCATCAGCCCGGGACAGGGGAAAGGGCGCTCCTACAATGAGCAGTTCTTC. Translated, it gives CAISPGQGKGRSYNEQFF.

The V gene is TRBV10-3, the J gene TRBJ1-1; D call uncertain. Between the trimmed V and J ends, which lost 3 bases and 0 bases, there was a span of 5 bases. Germline V gene lookup returns CDR1 ENHRY and CDR2 SYGVKD. This CDR3 has 13 amino acids. As DNA, the CDR3 is TGTGCCATCAGTGAACTCATGAACACTGAAGCTTTCTTT. Amino acids: CAISELMNTEAFF.

The V call is TRBV7-2, the J call TRBJ1-1, with a possible D match to TRBD1 (5 bases). Germline V lookup: CDR1 SGHTA, CDR2 FQGNSA. This CDR3 is 14 amino acids long. V lost 5 bases and J 5 bases, leaving 15 bases between the germline ends. The CDR3 reads CASSPGRLRTEAFF. Here the CDR3 DNA reads TGTGCCAGCAGCCCGGGACGGCTCAGGACTGAAGCTTTCTTT.

The CDR3 here is CASSPNAGGDNEQFF. The CDR3 DNA reads as TGTGCCAGCAGCCCCAACGCAGGGGGGGACAATGAGCAGTTCTTC. V is TRBV7-8 and J is TRBJ2-1; TRBD1 or TRBD2 may be the D gene (7 bases each). In germline, CDR1 is SGHVS, CDR2 FQNEAQ. This CDR3 spans 15 amino acids. V shed 5 bases and J shed 5 bases, with 16 bases lying between them.

This clone was seen only once. This sample includes further DNA sequences coding for the same CDR3. The chain has TRBV19 and TRBJ1-5; 8 bases are shared with TRBD1. The germline gives CDR1 LNHDA, CDR2 SQIVND (reference sequence). This CDR3 contains 13 residues. Germline trimming cut 7 bases from V and 2 bases from J; bases unmatched to any gene: 1. As DNA, the CDR3 is TGTGCCAGTAAGGACAGGGGCAATCAGCCCCAGCATTTT. This codes for CASKDRGNQPQHF.

The chain combines TRBV19 with TRBJ2-2; a possible D gene is TRBD2 (5 bases). The CDR3 has 15 residues. V was trimmed by 5 bases and J by 5 bases, leaving 15 bases between them. CDR1 and CDR2 from the germline V gene are LNHDA and SQIVND (reference sequence). The CDR3, as DNA: TGTGCCAGTAGTGGGCTTGGACTGGTAACCGGGGAGCTGTTTTTT. This gives the protein CASSGLGLVTGELFF.

The V call is TRBV27, the J call TRBJ1-4; the D is unclear. Germline lookup yields CDR1 MNHEY and CDR2 SMNVEV (reference sequence). V dropped 3 bases and J dropped 0 bases, with 14 bases sitting between them. This CDR3 region has 17 residues. The chain's CDR3 is CASSFSQATATNEKLFF. CDR3 nucleotide sequence: TGTGCCAGCAGTTTTTCCCAGGCGACTGCAACTAATGAAAAACTGTTTTTT.

This chain joins TRBV19 and TRBJ2-2; 11 bases match TRBD2. CDR1 and CDR2 from the germline V gene are LNHDA and SQIVND (reference sequence). The V and J ends lost 3 bases and 4 bases, in that order; junction bases with no gene match: 7. The CDR3 spans 17 residues. For the CDR3, the DNA is TGTGCCAGTAGTATTCTCAATAGCGGGAGGGGCACCGGGGAGCTGTTTTTT. This gives the protein CASSILNSGRGTGELFF.

This clone was seen more than once but under ten times. V and J are TRBV7-9 and TRBJ2-3; 7 positions match TRBD2. With V trimmed by 1 base and J by 1 base, 8 bases remained unmatched. This CDR3 comprises 17 residues. From germline, CDR1 is SEHNR and CDR2 FQNEAQ (reference sequence). CDR3 coding DNA: TGTGCCAGCAGCTTAGTGGTTAGCACTAGCGGCACAGATACGCAGTATTTT. It yields the protein CASSLVVSTSGTDTQYF.

The V and J genes are TRBV6-4 and TRBJ2-1, with TRBD2 matching 12 bases. The V and J ends lost 4 bases and 4 bases, in that order; junction bases with no gene match: 2. Germline V lookup: CDR1 MRHNA, CDR2 SNTAGT. The CDR3 runs to 15 residues. The chain's CDR3 is CASSVTSGGYNEQFF. Here the CDR3 DNA reads TGTGCCAGCAGTGTTACTAGCGGGGGGTACAATGAGCAGTTCTTC.

This chain connects TRBV19 to TRBJ1-1; 9 bases fit TRBD1. The CDR3 length is 15 residues. Looked up from germline, CDR1 is LNHDA and CDR2 is SQIVND (reference sequence). Trimming cost V 7 bases and J 0 bases; bases outside gene matches: 6. The DNA for the CDR3 is TGTGCCAGTATCCGGGGACAGGGACTGAACACTGAAGCTTTCTTT. Translation gives CASIRGQGLNTEAFF.

In this sample, this clone turned up a few times. V and J are TRBV27 and TRBJ1-2, with D possibly being TRBD1 (5 bases). The CDR3 totals 13 residues. CDR1 and CDR2 from the germline V gene are MNHEY and SMNVEV (reference sequence). Trimming stripped 6 bases from V and 8 bases from J, with 16 bases between. In nucleotides, the CDR3 is TGTGCCAGCAGCGATGACAGCTCCAGGGGCTACACCTTC. This translates into CASSDDSSRGYTF.

This clone showed up just a few times. The chain employs TRBV5-6 and TRBJ2-5; 10 bases agree with TRBD1. CDR1 is SGHDT, CDR2 YYEEEE, per germline. Unmatched junction bases numbered 10, after V lost 4 bases and J lost 4 bases. The CDR3 spans 16 residues. The chain's CDR3 is CASSLDRGNLVETQYF. The CDR3 DNA follows: TGTGCCAGCAGCCTGGACAGGGGGAATTTAGTAGAGACCCAGTACTTC.

The chain is built from TRBV5-1 and TRBJ2-5, with TRBD2 matching over 8 bases. This CDR3 region has 13 residues. Germline CDR1 SGHRS, CDR2 YFSETQ. Losses at the gene ends were 4 bases for V and 5 bases for J; bases not matched to a gene: 4. The CDR3 loop reads CASSQGGGETQYF. CDR3 in DNA: TGCGCCAGCAGCCAGGGCGGGGGGGAGACCCAGTACTTC.

This chain links TRBV2 with TRBJ2-7, with TRBD1 matching 8 bases. The germline V gene has CDR1 SNHLY and CDR2 FYNNEI. Trimming took 6 bases from V and 2 from J; bases not matched to a gene: 6. The CDR3 covers 14 residues. CDR3 sequence reads: CASRRTGWAYEQYF. The CDR3 DNA is TGTGCCAGCAGAAGGACAGGGTGGGCCTACGAGCAGTACTTC.

The chain carries TRBV18 and TRBJ1-3; D call uncertain. CDR3 size: 15 residues. V lost 2 bases and J 0 bases, leaving 8 bases between the germline ends. Germline V gene sequence: CDR1 KGHSH, CDR2 LQKENI. The CDR3 nucleotides read TGTGCCAGCTCACCAACGCGAAGCTCTGGAAACACCATATATTTT. This encodes CASSPTRSSGNTIYF. The full variable domain, completed using reference TRBV18 and TRBJ1-3, is NAGVMQNPRHLVRRRGQEARLRCSPMKGHSHVYWYRQLPEEGLKFMVYLQKENIIDESGMPKERFSAEFPKEGPSILRIQQVVRGDSAAYFCASSPTRSSGNTIYFGEGSWLTVV.

A single count supports this clone. The chain recombines TRBV12-5 with TRBJ1-4; D not certain. V was trimmed by 2 bases and J by 8 bases, leaving 3 bases between them. This CDR3 has 11 residues. Looked up from germline, CDR1 is LGHNT and CDR2 is FRNRAP. Written as DNA, the CDR3 is TGTGCTAGTGGTTTGCCAGAAAAACTGTTTTTT. It encodes CASGLPEKLFF.

This clone was counted a few times. The genes are TRBV28 and TRBJ1-5; tentative D call: TRBD1 (5 bases). V lost 6 bases and J 0 bases, leaving 9 bases between the germline ends. Germline V gives CDR1 MDHEN, CDR2 SYDVKM. The CDR3 is 14 amino acids. The CDR3 coding sequence is TGTGCCAGCAGGGGGGAGATTAGCAATCAGCCCCAGCATTTT. Amino acid sequence: CASRGEISNQPQHF.